These 3 T cell receptor beta chains came from one sample sequenced in a study of blood T cell repertoires in COVID-19. The assay was immunoSEQ multiplex PCR, and TCRdb's table has in-frame clones only and misses some. Of 300,000 to 450,000 clones in the sample, about 88% were seen once. The sequenced material came from PBMCs or T cells enriched from blood (not recorded which). These receptors all stem from a woman younger than 45 who had been exposed to COVID-19.

The chain employs TRBV5-1 and TRBJ2-7, with D possibly being TRBD1 (5 bases). Per the germline V gene, CDR1 is SGHRS and CDR2 is YFSETQ. The CDR3 extends over 14 amino acids. V was trimmed by 0 bases and J by 4 bases, leaving 11 bases between them. CDR3 sequence reads: CASSLEPRDYEQYF. CDR3 DNA: TGCGCCAGCAGCTTGGAACCCAGGGATTACGAGCAGTACTTC.

This chain connects TRBV21-1 to TRBJ1-1. TRBV21-1 is a listed pseudogene. There are 15 residues in the CDR3. CDR3 protein: CASSNNAVMNTEAFF. Here the CDR3 DNA reads TGTGCCAGCAGCAATAACGCGGTTATGAACACTGAAGCTTTCTTT.

This CDR3 reads CASSLPPFGWRRETQYF. The CDR3 DNA follows: TGTGCCAGCAGCTTACCCCCCTTTGGGTGGAGGCGGGAGACCCAGTACTTC. The chain couples TRBV13 to TRBJ2-5, with a possible D match to TRBD2 (5 bases). The CDR3 has 17 amino acids. Trimming removed 2 bases at V and 5 bases at J, with 21 bases between. CDR1 and CDR2 (germline): PRHDT, FYEKMQ (reference sequence). Supplemented by reference TRBV13 and TRBJ2-5, the full variable domain reads AAGVIQSPRHLIKEKRETATLKCYPIPRHDTVYWYQQGPGQDPQFLISFYEKMQSDKGSIPDRFSAQQFSDYHSELNMSSLELGDSALYFCASSLPPFGWRRETQYFGPGTRLLVL.